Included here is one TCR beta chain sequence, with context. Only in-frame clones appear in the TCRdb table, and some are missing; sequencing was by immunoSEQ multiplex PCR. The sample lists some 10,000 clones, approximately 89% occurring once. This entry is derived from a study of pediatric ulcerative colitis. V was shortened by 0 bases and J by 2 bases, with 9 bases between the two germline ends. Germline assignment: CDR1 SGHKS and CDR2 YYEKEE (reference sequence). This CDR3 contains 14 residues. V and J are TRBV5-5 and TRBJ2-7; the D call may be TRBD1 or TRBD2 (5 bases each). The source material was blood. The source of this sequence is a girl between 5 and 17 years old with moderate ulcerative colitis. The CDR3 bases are TGTGCCAGCAGCTTGGTTGGGACGGCCTACGAGCAGTACTTC. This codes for CASSLVGTAYEQYF.